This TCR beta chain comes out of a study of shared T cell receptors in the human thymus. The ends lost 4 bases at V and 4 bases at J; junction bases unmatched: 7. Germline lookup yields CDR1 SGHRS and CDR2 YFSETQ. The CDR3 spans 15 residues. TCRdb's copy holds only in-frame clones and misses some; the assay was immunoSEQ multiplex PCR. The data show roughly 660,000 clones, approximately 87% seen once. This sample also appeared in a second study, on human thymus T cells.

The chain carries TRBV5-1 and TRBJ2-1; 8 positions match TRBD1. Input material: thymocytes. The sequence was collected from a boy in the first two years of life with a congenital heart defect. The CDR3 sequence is CASSPSRTGYNEQFF. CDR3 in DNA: TGCGCCAGCAGCCCTTCCAGGACAGGGTACAATGAGCAGTTCTTC. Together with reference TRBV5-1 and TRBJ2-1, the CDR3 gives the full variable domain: KAGVTQTPRYLIKTRGQQVTLSCSPISGHRSVSWYQQTPGQGLQFLFEYFSETQRNKGNFPGRFSGRQFSNSRSEMNVSTLELGDSALYLCASSPSRTGYNEQFFGPGTRLTVL.